These 14 T cell receptor beta chains originate from one sample sequenced in a study of T cells after yellow fever vaccination. From the 5' RACE reads, TCRdb called clonotypes with MiXCR, one entry per CDR3 protein. The table lists under 300,000 distinct CDR3 sequences, over 6.5% of them singletons, with more than 0.85% in the top ten. This sample comprised CD4+ T cells sorted from PBMCs, obtained on the day of the yellow fever booster vaccination. These receptors originate from a man aged 25 to 40 who received the YFV17D yellow fever vaccine.

This clonotype was detected only a few times. This chain links TRBV25-1 with TRBJ2-3; 11 bases match TRBD2. From germline, CDR1 is MGHDK and CDR2 SYGVNS. This CDR3 region has 14 residues. Germline trimming cut 6 bases from V and 11 bases from J; bases unmatched to any gene: 10. CDR3 sequence (DNA): TGTGCCAGCAGCCGGACTAGCGGGCAGATGATGCAGTATTTT. Translation: CASSRTSGQMMQYF.

This clonotype showed up many times. The V gene is TRBV5-1, the J gene TRBJ2-7; 9 bases line up with TRBD2. Germline assignment: CDR1 SGHRS and CDR2 YFSETQ. With 1 base clipped from V and 1 base from J, the junction kept 3 bases outside the gene matches. The CDR3 loop spans 15 amino acids. CDR3 in amino acids: CASSLSTSGSYEQYF. CDR3 nucleotides: TGCGCCAGCAGCTTGTCGACTAGCGGTTCCTACGAGCAGTACTTC.

This clonotype showed up many times. The chain has TRBV19 and TRBJ2-3, with 7 bases fitting TRBD2. CDR1 LNHDA and CDR2 SQIVND come from the germline V gene (reference sequence). The CDR3 consists of 14 residues. V was pared by 3 bases and J by 5 bases, with 5 bases of the junction left unmatched. DNA of the CDR3: TGTGCCAGTAGTATGGCGGGAGCCGGAGATACGCAGTATTTT. Translated, it gives CASSMAGAGDTQYF.

J is TRBJ2-4 and V is TRBV19; D is possibly TRBD2 (6 bases). CDR1 and CDR2 from the germline V gene are LNHDA and SQIVND (reference sequence). This CDR3 contains 14 residues. Trimming shortened V by 8 bases and J by 1 base, and 12 bases separated the two germline ends. CDR3 in DNA: TGTGCCAGTCTAGCGCCAGGCGCCAAAAACATTCAGTACTTC. As protein: CASLAPGAKNIQYF.

The CDR3, as DNA: TGTGCCAGCACGGGCGGGATAAGATACGAGCAGTACTTC. This codes for CASTGGIRYEQYF. The chain is built from TRBV28 and TRBJ2-7; D perhaps matches TRBD2 (6 bases). V was cut by 7 bases and J by 4 bases, with 14 bases left in between. Germline CDR1 reads MDHEN; CDR2 reads SYDVKM. The length of the CDR3 is 13 residues.

In its sample, this clonotype was seen many times. V gene TRBV4-2 combines with J gene TRBJ2-5, with TRBD1 as a possible D gene (7 bases). Germline V gives CDR1 LGHNA, CDR2 YNFKEQ. The CDR3 has 15 residues. V was shortened by 7 bases and J by 4 bases, with 19 bases between the two germline ends. Written as DNA, the CDR3 is TGTGCCAGCAACCTCGGACAGGCGGAGGGAGAGACCCAGTACTTC. Translating it yields CASNLGQAEGETQYF.

This clonotype was observed a few times. The chain has TRBV7-2 and TRBJ2-2, with D unresolved. Trimming left V 5 bases short and J 8 bases short, with 12 bases between. The CDR3 length is 13 residues. CDR1 SGHTA and CDR2 FQGNSA come from the germline V gene. The CDR3 DNA is TGTGCCAGCAGCCTCACGCAGCCTGGGGAGCTGTTTTTT. It is translated as CASSLTQPGELFF.

This clonotype was found many times. The J gene is TRBJ2-2, the V gene TRBV18; a weak D match, TRBD2 (5 bases). The V end lost 3 bases, the J end lost 1 base, and 12 bases lay between the germline ends. The CDR3 totals 16 residues. CDR1 is KGHSH, CDR2 LQKENI, per germline. The CDR3 sequence: CASSPLATQNTGELFF. CDR3 DNA: TGTGCCAGCTCACCCCTAGCAACACAGAACACCGGGGAGCTGTTTTTT.

This clonotype was observed at least ten times. The V gene is TRBV24-1, the J gene TRBJ2-3; no clear D gene. Trimming took off 7 bases at V and 5 bases at J, with 12 bases between the two ends. The CDR3 spans 13 residues. Germline CDR1 is KGHDR and CDR2 is SFDVKD. The CDR3 sequence: CATSHQVGDTQYF. The CDR3 DNA is TGTGCCACCAGCCACCAGGTCGGAGATACGCAGTATTTT.

The J gene is TRBJ2-6, the V gene TRBV6-5, with a possible D match to TRBD1 (6 bases). In germline, CDR1 is MNHEY, CDR2 SVGAGI. V lost 6 bases and J lost 1, with 10 bases in between. The CDR3 is made up of 15 amino acids. The CDR3 spells CASSATGSGANVLTF. CDR3 DNA: TGTGCCAGCAGCGCAACAGGGTCTGGGGCCAACGTCCTGACTTTC.

The table lists this clonotype with many counts. V gene TRBV5-1 combines with J gene TRBJ2-5; D gene unclear. Germline loops: CDR1 SGHRS, CDR2 YFSETQ. The CDR3 totals 16 residues. V lost 3 bases to trimming and J lost 4 bases, with 19 bases between them. This chain's CDR3 is CASSSRLGNAVETQYF. CDR3 coding DNA: TGCGCCAGCAGCTCGAGGTTAGGCAACGCAGTAGAGACCCAGTACTTC.

This clonotype was seen only a few times. The chain combines TRBV10-3 with TRBJ1-2; maybe TRBD1 (5 bases). Per the germline V gene, CDR1 is ENHRY and CDR2 is SYGVKD. The CDR3 loop spans 15 amino acids. V lost 3 bases and J 7 bases, leaving 18 bases between the germline ends. The chain's CDR3 is CAISEPGRGKGGYTF. For the CDR3, the DNA is TGTGCCATCAGTGAACCCGGGAGGGGAAAAGGTGGCTACACCTTC.

This clonotype has a count of ten or more. The chain recombines TRBV20-1 with TRBJ2-3; D is perhaps TRBD1 or TRBD2 (5 bases each). The CDR3 is made up of 15 amino acids. V lost 5 bases and J lost 6, with 21 bases in between. Germline V gene sequence: CDR1 DFQATT, CDR2 SNEGSKA (reference sequence). CDR3 in DNA: TGCAGTGCTGCCGGGGCGGTGGCGCCGTTGGATACGCAGTATTTT. It translates to CSAAGAVAPLDTQYF.

The rearrangement uses TRBV5-1 and TRBJ2-1; 8 bases fit TRBD1. The ends lost 4 bases at V and 3 bases at J; junction bases unmatched: 3. The length of the CDR3 is 14 residues. CDR1 and CDR2 (germline): SGHRS, YFSETQ. This chain's CDR3 is CASSMDRVYNEQFF. For the CDR3, the DNA is TGCGCCAGCAGCATGGACAGGGTCTACAATGAGCAGTTCTTC.